Below, 22 T cell receptor beta chains from the same sample are listed, as sequenced in a study of blood T cell repertoires in COVID-19. Generated by immunoSEQ multiplex PCR, the TCRdb table keeps only in-frame clones and is missing some. The data show around 230,000 clones, 87% seen once. The sequenced material came from peripheral blood. The origin of the receptors is a man between 60 and 75 years old who had recovered from COVID-19.

The V gene is TRBV27, the J gene TRBJ2-1, with D perhaps matching TRBD2 (5 bases). The CDR3 runs to 17 residues. The germline CDR1 and CDR2 sequences are MNHEY and SMNVEV (reference sequence). V was pared by 5 bases and J by 0 bases, with 17 bases between. This CDR3 reads CASSIIRLPSSYNEQFF. The DNA of the CDR3 is TGTGCCAGCAGTATTATACGACTACCCAGCTCCTACAATGAGCAGTTCTTC.

The chain uses TRBV5-3 and TRBJ2-2; 9 bases are shared with TRBD1. TRBV5-3 is designated an ORF whose function remains uncertain. The CDR3 sequence is 17 residues long. The J segment lost 2 bases and the V segment lost 3 bases, leaving 8 bases of the junction unmatched. The CDR3 coding sequence is TGTGCCAGAAGCTGGGCCGGGACAGGGATTAACACCGGGGAGCTGTTTTTT. This gives the protein CARSWAGTGINTGELFF.

The CDR3: CASSAPLAGGSTGELFF. CDR3 bases: TGTGCCAGCAGCGCACCCCTAGCGGGGGGGAGCACCGGGGAGCTGTTTTTT. The chain links TRBV9 to TRBJ2-2; 12 bases agree with TRBD2. This CDR3 comprises 17 residues. Germline V gene lookup returns CDR1 SGDLS and CDR2 YYNGEE. The V segment lost 3 bases and the J segment 4 bases; nucleotides outside the gene matches: 7.

The V gene is TRBV19, the J gene TRBJ1-3; D might be TRBD1 (6 bases). The CDR3 covers 13 residues. CDR1 and CDR2 (germline): LNHDA, SQIVND (reference sequence). V lost 3 bases, J lost 4 bases, and 7 bases lay in between. CDR3 nucleotide sequence: TGTGCCAGTAGTATGGGACACGGAAACACCATATATTTT. Its protein is CASSMGHGNTIYF.

The chain uses TRBV3-1 (or the pseudogene TRBV3-2) and TRBJ1-1; TRBD1 is a possible D gene (5 bases). Per the germline V gene, CDR1 is LGHDT and CDR2 is YNNKEL (reference sequence). The CDR3 has 14 residues. V shed 4 bases and J shed 4 bases, with 13 bases lying between them. CDR3: CASSRGTGGTEAFF. The CDR3 DNA is TGTGCCAGCAGCCGAGGGACGGGGGGCACTGAAGCTTTCTTT.

The V and J genes are TRBV6-5 and TRBJ1-1; weak D call: TRBD1 (6 bases). This CDR3 spans 13 amino acids. The germline V gene encodes CDR1 MNHEY and CDR2 SVGAGI. Between the trimmed V and J ends, which lost 7 bases and 10 bases, there was a span of 19 bases. This CDR3 is CASKRQAGALAFF. The CDR3 coding sequence is TGTGCCAGCAAGCGACAGGCTGGGGCTTTAGCTTTCTTT.

The chain couples TRBV5-1 to TRBJ2-2; possible D gene TRBD1, 6 bases. Germline V gene sequence: CDR1 SGHRS, CDR2 YFSETQ. The CDR3 covers 18 residues. Trimming stripped 0 bases from V and 1 base from J, with 16 bases between. CDR3 in DNA: TGCGCCAGCAGCTTGGCCCGAAGGACAGAGCTGAACACCGGGGAGCTGTTTTTT. As protein: CASSLARRTELNTGELFF.

The chain couples TRBV5-1 to TRBJ1-3, with D unresolved. The CDR3 totals 15 residues. V was pared by 2 bases and J by 4 bases, with 13 bases between. Germline V gene data show CDR1 as SGHRS and CDR2 as YFSETQ. CDR3: CASSLGSEGGNTIYF. CDR3 in DNA: TGCGCCAGCAGCTTAGGTTCGGAGGGCGGAAACACCATATATTTT. Filled out from reference TRBV5-1 and TRBJ1-3, the complete variable domain reads KAGVTQTPRYLIKTRGQQVTLSCSPISGHRSVSWYQQTPGQGLQFLFEYFSETQRNKGNFPGRFSGRQFSNSRSEMNVSTLELGDSALYLCASSLGSEGGNTIYFGEGSWLTVV.

The rearrangement uses TRBV14 and TRBJ1-1; D unresolved. Trimming cost V 0 bases and J 5 bases, with 13 bases left between them. CDR3 length equals 15 residues. Germline CDR1 SGHDN, CDR2 FVKESK. The CDR3: CASSQDSISWTEAFF. Written as DNA, the CDR3 is TGTGCCAGCAGCCAAGACAGTATCTCGTGGACTGAAGCTTTCTTT.

The chain uses TRBV10-3 and TRBJ2-3, with a weak D call TRBD2 (6 bases). CDR1 and CDR2 (germline): ENHRY, SYGVKD. The CDR3 extends over 15 amino acids. V lost 4 bases and J lost 0, with 11 bases in between. This CDR3 is CAISVSSASTDTQYF. As DNA, the CDR3 is TGTGCCATCAGTGTTTCTAGCGCGAGCACAGATACGCAGTATTTT.

This clone was counted a few times. The gene calls are TRBV4-2 and TRBJ1-4; TRBD1 matches at 7 bases. The V and J ends lost 0 bases and 7 bases, in that order; junction bases with no gene match: 8. This CDR3 is 16 amino acids long. The germline CDR1 and CDR2 sequences are LGHNA and YNFKEQ. CDR3 coding DNA: TGTGCCAGCAGCCAAGATCTCAGGGGGGCTCTTGAAAAACTGTTTTTT. Its translation: CASSQDLRGALEKLFF.

The V call is TRBV7-9, the J call TRBJ1-1, with unresolved D. The CDR3 is made up of 15 amino acids. Trimming pared 2 bases from V and 1 base from J, leaving 11 bases between. CDR1 and CDR2 from the germline V gene are SEHNR and FQNEAQ (reference sequence). This CDR3 is CASSLRSGQNTEAFF. The CDR3 DNA is TGTGCCAGCAGCTTAAGGTCAGGTCAGAACACTGAAGCTTTCTTT. The entire variable domain, with the rest obtained from reference TRBV7-9 and TRBJ1-1, is as follows: DTGVSQNPRHKITKRGQNVTFRCDPISEHNRLYWYRQTLGQGPEFLTYFQNEAQLEKSRLLSDRFSAERPKGSFSTLEIQRTEQGDSAMYLCASSLRSGQNTEAFFGQGTRLTVV.

The chain employs TRBV3-1 (or the pseudogene TRBV3-2) and TRBJ1-2, with 7 bases lining up with TRBD1. This CDR3 has 13 amino acids. V was pared by 5 bases and J by 2 bases, with 2 bases of the junction left unmatched. Germline-derived CDR1 and CDR2 are LGHDT and YNNKEL (reference sequence). In DNA, the CDR3 is TGTGCCAGCAGCTACAGGGGAAACTATGGCTACACCTTC. It encodes CASSYRGNYGYTF.

This chain uses TRBV7-8 with TRBJ1-3; 7 bases fit TRBD1. Looked up from germline, CDR1 is SGHVS and CDR2 is FQNEAQ. Unmatched junction bases numbered 5, after V lost 1 base and J lost 2 bases. The length of the CDR3 is 16 residues. The CDR3 spells CASSLVVQGAGNTIYF. In DNA form, the CDR3 reads TGTGCCAGCAGCTTAGTGGTTCAGGGGGCTGGAAACACCATATATTTT.

This clone was counted a single time. The chain is built from TRBV9 and TRBJ2-4; 8 nucleotides align to TRBD1. This CDR3 has 16 amino acids. Germline V gives CDR1 SGDLS, CDR2 YYNGEE. J gave up 8 bases and V 2 bases, and 12 bases lay outside the gene matches. As DNA, the CDR3 is TGTGCCAGCAGCGTGGGAACCAGGGGGCCCAGGGACATTCAGTACTTC. This sequence encodes CASSVGTRGPRDIQYF.

This chain connects TRBV3-1 (or the pseudogene TRBV3-2) to TRBJ2-7; tentative D call: TRBD1 (6 bases). This CDR3 spans 16 amino acids. V was cut by 1 base and J by 0 bases, with 13 bases left in between. The germline CDR1 and CDR2 sequences are LGHDT and YNNKEL (reference sequence). The CDR3 spells CASSQAGVSISYEQYF. The CDR3 region has the DNA TGTGCCAGCAGCCAAGCAGGGGTTAGTATCTCCTACGAGCAGTACTTC.

This chain joins TRBV7-2 and TRBJ2-5; tentative D call: TRBD2 (6 bases). The CDR3 sequence is 14 residues long. Trimming cost V 5 bases and J 5 bases, with 15 bases left between them. CDR1 SGHTA and CDR2 FQGNSA come from the germline V gene. The CDR3 region is CASSTFGTAETQYF. The DNA for the CDR3 is TGTGCCAGCAGCACCTTTGGGACTGCCGAGACCCAGTACTTC.

V usage is TRBV28 and J usage is TRBJ2-5, with 9 positions matching TRBD1. Germline V lookup: CDR1 MDHEN, CDR2 SYDVKM. This CDR3 comprises 14 residues. Losses at the gene ends were 7 bases for V and 2 bases for J; bases not matched to a gene: 5. The CDR3 is CASKEGQGQETQYF. The CDR3 region has the DNA TGTGCCAGCAAGGAGGGACAGGGACAAGAGACCCAGTACTTC. Combining the CDR3 with reference TRBV28 and TRBJ2-5 gives the whole variable domain DVKVTQSSRYLVKRTGEKVFLECVQDMDHENMFWYRQDPGLGLRLIYFSYDVKMKEKGDIPEGYSVSREKKERFSLILESASTNQTSMYLCASKEGQGQETQYFGPGTRLLVL.

This clone was seen a single time. J is TRBJ2-3 and V is TRBV14; TRBD1 aligns across 9 bases. CDR1 and CDR2 (germline): SGHDN, FVKESK. V trimming: 2 bases; J trimming: 3 bases; junction bases outside the gene matches: 9. The CDR3 covers 17 residues. CDR3 nucleotides: TGTGCCAGCAGCCAACCGGGTACAGGGGGCGCAACAGATACGCAGTATTTT. Translation gives CASSQPGTGGATDTQYF. Full variable domain (missing parts from reference TRBV14 and TRBJ2-3): EAGVTQFPSHSVIEKGQTVTLRCDPISGHDNLYWYRRVMGKEIKFLLHFVKESKQDESGMPNNRFLAERTGGTYSTLKVQPAELEDSGVYFCASSQPGTGGATDTQYFGPGTRLTVL.

V usage is TRBV28 and J usage is TRBJ1-3; 8 bases match TRBD1. Trimming cost V 3 bases and J 4 bases; bases outside gene matches: 8. The CDR3 is 16 amino acids. Germline V gives CDR1 MDHEN, CDR2 SYDVKM. The CDR3 DNA reads as TGTGCCAGCAGTTTCCAGGGGGCATTGGAAGGAAACACCATATATTTT. As protein: CASSFQGALEGNTIYF.

J is TRBJ1-5 and V is TRBV7-9; D call uncertain. Trimming stripped 5 bases from V and 7 bases from J, with 12 bases between. The CDR3 loop spans 13 amino acids. In germline, CDR1 is SEHNR, CDR2 FQNEAQ (reference sequence). The DNA for the CDR3 is TGTGCCAGCAGCCCGGGGATGATACAGCCCCAGCATTTT. This gives the protein CASSPGMIQPQHF.

The chain has TRBV30 and TRBJ1-2; the match to TRBD1 covers 7 bases. The CDR3 covers 15 residues. V dropped 0 bases and J dropped 0; count of bases not matched to a gene: 4. From germline, CDR1 is GTSNPN and CDR2 SVGIG (reference sequence). This CDR3 is CAWSVPGTANYGYTF. The CDR3 DNA follows: TGTGCCTGGAGTGTGCCGGGGACAGCTAACTATGGCTACACCTTC.